This entry lists 14 T cell receptor beta chains sequenced from one sample in a study of blood T cells in healthy people across ages. Sample-barcoded 5' priming and a J-beta primer mix drove a second PCR of 7 to 11 cycles. From the 5' RACE reads, TCRdb called clonotypes with MiXCR, one entry per CDR3 protein. The sample lists around 940,000 distinct CDR3 sequences; roughly 47% were seen once. The sequenced sample consisted of blood. Receptors were obtained from a woman aged 55-69 years in good health.

This clonotype was seen a handful of times. V is TRBV3-1 and J is TRBJ2-3; no definite D call. Germline CDR1 and CDR2: LGHDT and YNNKEL (reference sequence). V lost 0 bases to trimming and J lost 0 bases, with 10 bases between them. The CDR3 is 16 residues long. The CDR3: CASSQENYLSTDTQYF. Here the CDR3 DNA reads TGTGCCAGCAGCCAAGAAAACTATCTAAGCACAGATACGCAGTATTTT.

V usage is TRBV27 and J usage is TRBJ2-1; 7 bases match TRBD2. Germline V gene sequence: CDR1 MNHEY, CDR2 SMNVEV (reference sequence). There are 18 residues in the CDR3. With V trimmed by 2 bases and J by 4 bases, 14 bases remained unmatched. The CDR3: CASSLEGLISGFYNEQFF. CDR3 nucleotide sequence: TGTGCCAGCAGTTTAGAAGGGCTTATTAGCGGGTTTTACAATGAGCAGTTCTTC.

This clonotype has more than one count but fewer than ten. V and J are TRBV5-5 and TRBJ2-7; tentatively, D is TRBD2 (6 bases). Per the germline V gene, CDR1 is SGHKS and CDR2 is YYEKEE (reference sequence). With 4 bases removed from V and 3 bases from J, the gap between germline ends came to 11 bases. The CDR3 covers 13 residues. Here the CDR3 reads CASSGGLYYEQYF. DNA for the CDR3: TGTGCCAGCAGCGGGGGACTGTACTACGAGCAGTACTTC.

In this sample, this clonotype turned up a few times. This chain links TRBV20-1 with TRBJ2-1; the D gene could be TRBD1 or TRBD2 (5 bases each). The germline V gene encodes CDR1 DFQATT and CDR2 SNEGSKA (reference sequence). The CDR3 has 16 amino acids. Trimming pared 2 bases from V and 5 bases from J, leaving 19 bases between. Here the CDR3 reads CSARFVPVGANNEQFF. Here the CDR3 DNA reads TGCAGTGCTAGATTCGTGCCGGTCGGGGCGAACAATGAGCAGTTCTTC.

In this sample, this clonotype turned up once. The chain combines TRBV4-2 with TRBJ1-4, with TRBD1 as a possible D gene (6 bases). V was cut by 3 bases and J by 8 bases, with 16 bases left in between. The length of the CDR3 is 15 residues. CDR1 is LGHNA, CDR2 YNFKEQ, per germline. The CDR3: CASSQEDSPPEKLFF. For the CDR3, the DNA is TGTGCCAGCAGCCAGGAGGACAGCCCTCCCGAAAAACTGTTTTTT.

The rearrangement links TRBV18 to TRBJ1-5, with D uncertain. V shed 2 bases and J shed 0 bases, with 5 bases lying between them. CDR1 KGHSH and CDR2 LQKENI come from the germline V gene. The CDR3 is 14 residues long. The CDR3 here is CASSPLGSNQPQHF. The CDR3 nucleotides are TGTGCCAGCTCACCATTAGGTAGCAATCAGCCCCAGCATTTT. Filled out from reference TRBV18 and TRBJ1-5, the complete variable domain reads NAGVMQNPRHLVRRRGQEARLRCSPMKGHSHVYWYRQLPEEGLKFMVYLQKENIIDESGMPKERFSAEFPKEGPSILRIQQVVRGDSAAYFCASSPLGSNQPQHFGDGTRLSIL.

This clonotype was detected a few times. The CDR3 loop is CSARRTSGRGELFF. The CDR3 region has the DNA TGCAGTGCTAGACGGACTAGCGGGAGAGGGGAGCTGTTTTTT. The V call is TRBV20-1, the J call TRBJ2-2; 13 bases match TRBD2. Germline loops: CDR1 DFQATT, CDR2 SNEGSKA (reference sequence). The CDR3 totals 14 residues. Losses at the gene ends were 2 bases for V and 8 bases for J; bases not matched to a gene: 2.

The chain employs TRBV5-1 and TRBJ2-7, with D possibly matching TRBD1 (5 bases). V lost 6 bases to trimming and J lost 0 bases, with 13 bases between them. CDR1 is SGHRS, CDR2 YFSETQ, per germline. The CDR3 consists of 14 residues. CDR3 loop: CASISLTASYEQYF. The CDR3 coding sequence is TGCGCCAGCATTTCGTTGACAGCCTCCTACGAGCAGTACTTC.

V gene TRBV12-3 or TRBV12-4 combines with J gene TRBJ2-7; 12 nucleotides line up with TRBD2. The trim removed 7 bases at V and 5 bases at J, leaving 9 bases unmatched. The CDR3 runs to 15 residues. DNA of the CDR3: TGTGCCAGCACCCGACTAGCGGGGGCCGCCGACGAGCAGTACTTC. Its protein is CASTRLAGAADEQYF.

The rearrangement uses TRBV10-3 and TRBJ2-1, with a weak D call TRBD1 (5 bases). CDR1 and CDR2 from the germline V gene are ENHRY and SYGVKD. Trimming stripped 8 bases from V and 6 bases from J, with 17 bases between. The CDR3 contains 14 residues. The CDR3 DNA is TGTGCCATCTCGGGCTCTCCCCAGGGCAATGAGCAGTTCTTC. It specifies CAISGSPQGNEQFF.

CDR3 region: CASSFGATPGNEQFF. CDR3 DNA sequence: TGTGCCAGCAGTTTTGGGGCTACGCCGGGAAATGAGCAGTTCTTC. The chain links TRBV27 to TRBJ2-7, with D perhaps matching TRBD1 or TRBD2 (5 bases each). With the DNA end fitting TRBJ2-1 better, the J assignment may be wrong. CDR1 is MNHEY, CDR2 SMNVEV, per germline (reference sequence). The CDR3 extends over 15 amino acids.

This rearrangement joins TRBV20-1 to TRBJ2-7, with 11 nucleotides matching TRBD2. The CDR3 runs 20 residues. Losses at the gene ends were 0 bases for V and 2 bases for J; bases not matched to a gene: 18. Germline V CDR1 and CDR2: DFQATT, SNEGSKA (reference sequence). DNA of the CDR3: TGCAGTGCTAGAGATTTGTTTTTGGTGCTAGCGGGAGGCCATGCCTACGAGCAGTACTTC. Translation gives CSARDLFLVLAGGHAYEQYF.

CDR3 protein: CASGTGGVSYEQYF. The CDR3 coding sequence is TGTGCCAGCGGGACAGGGGGCGTCTCCTACGAGCAGTACTTC. The chain has TRBV28 and TRBJ2-7, with 12 bases matching TRBD1. CDR3 length equals 14 residues. Trimming at V came to 8 bases and at J to 0 bases, leaving 2 bases not matched to a gene. Germline-derived CDR1 and CDR2 are MDHEN and SYDVKM.

The rearrangement links TRBV12-3 or TRBV12-4 to TRBJ2-2; D not certain. V was pared by 5 bases and J by 10 bases, with 8 bases between. The CDR3 runs to 11 residues. The CDR3 bases are TGTGCCAGCAGTCTAACGGAGGAGCTGTTTTTT. Translated: CASSLTEELFF.